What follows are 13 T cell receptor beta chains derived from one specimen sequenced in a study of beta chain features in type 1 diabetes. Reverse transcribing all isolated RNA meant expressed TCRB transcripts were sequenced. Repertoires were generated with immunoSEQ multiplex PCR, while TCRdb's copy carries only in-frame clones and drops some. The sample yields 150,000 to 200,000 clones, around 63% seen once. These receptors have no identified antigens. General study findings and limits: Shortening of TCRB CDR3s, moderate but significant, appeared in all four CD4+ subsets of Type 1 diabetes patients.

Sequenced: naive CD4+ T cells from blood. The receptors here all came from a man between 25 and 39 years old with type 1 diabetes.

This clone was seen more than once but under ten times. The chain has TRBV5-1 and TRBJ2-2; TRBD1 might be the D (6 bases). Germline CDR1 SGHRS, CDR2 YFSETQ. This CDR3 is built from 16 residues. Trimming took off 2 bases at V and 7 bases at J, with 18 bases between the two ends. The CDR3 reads CASSFGSLQGNGELFF. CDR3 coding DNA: TGCGCCAGCAGCTTTGGAAGTCTACAGGGTAACGGGGAGCTGTTTTTT. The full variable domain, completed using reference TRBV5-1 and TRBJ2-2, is KAGVTQTPRYLIKTRGQQVTLSCSPISGHRSVSWYQQTPGQGLQFLFEYFSETQRNKGNFPGRFSGRQFSNSRSEMNVSTLELGDSALYLCASSFGSLQGNGELFFGEGSRLTVL.

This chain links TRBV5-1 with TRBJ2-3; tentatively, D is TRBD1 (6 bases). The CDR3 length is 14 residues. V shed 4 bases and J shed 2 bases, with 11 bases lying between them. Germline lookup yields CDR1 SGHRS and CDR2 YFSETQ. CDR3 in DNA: TGCGCCAGCAGCCAGCAGGGGACCACAGATACGCAGTATTTT. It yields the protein CASSQQGTTDTQYF.

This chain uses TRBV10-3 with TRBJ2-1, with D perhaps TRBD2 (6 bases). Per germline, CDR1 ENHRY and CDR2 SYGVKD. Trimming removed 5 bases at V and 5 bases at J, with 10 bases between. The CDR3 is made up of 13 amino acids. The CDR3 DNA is TGTGCCATCAGTACGGACTACAACAATGAGCAGTTCTTC. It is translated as CAISTDYNNEQFF.

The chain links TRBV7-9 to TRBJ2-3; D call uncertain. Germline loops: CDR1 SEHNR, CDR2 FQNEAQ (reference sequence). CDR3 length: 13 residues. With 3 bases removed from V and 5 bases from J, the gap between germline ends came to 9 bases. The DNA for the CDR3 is TGTGCCAGCAGCTTCGTAATTGAAGATACGCAGTATTTT. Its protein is CASSFVIEDTQYF.

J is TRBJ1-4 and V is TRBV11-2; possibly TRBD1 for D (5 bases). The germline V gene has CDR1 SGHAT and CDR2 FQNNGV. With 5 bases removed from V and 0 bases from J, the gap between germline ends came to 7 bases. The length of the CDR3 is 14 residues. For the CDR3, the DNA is TGTGCCAGCAGCCGGACATCAACTAATGAAAAACTGTTTTTT. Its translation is CASSRTSTNEKLFF.

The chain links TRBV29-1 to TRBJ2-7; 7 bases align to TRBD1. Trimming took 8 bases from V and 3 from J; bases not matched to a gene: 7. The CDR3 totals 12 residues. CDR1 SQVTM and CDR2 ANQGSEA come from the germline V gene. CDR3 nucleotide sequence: TGCAGCTTTACAGGGGCTGGCTACGAGCAGTACTTC. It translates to CSFTGAGYEQYF.

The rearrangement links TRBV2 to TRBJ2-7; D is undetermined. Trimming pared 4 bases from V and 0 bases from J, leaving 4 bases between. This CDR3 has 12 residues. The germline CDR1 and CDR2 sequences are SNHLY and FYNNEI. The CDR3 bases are TGTGCCAGCAGTGCGAGCTCCTACGAGCAGTACTTC. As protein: CASSASSYEQYF.

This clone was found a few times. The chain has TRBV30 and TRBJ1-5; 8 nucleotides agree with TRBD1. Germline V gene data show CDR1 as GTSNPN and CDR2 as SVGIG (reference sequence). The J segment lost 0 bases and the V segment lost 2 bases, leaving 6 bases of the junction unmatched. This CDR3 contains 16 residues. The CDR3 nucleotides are TGTGCCTGGAGTTTGGCAGGGGGCTATAGCAATCAGCCCCAGCATTTT. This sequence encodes CAWSLAGGYSNQPQHF.

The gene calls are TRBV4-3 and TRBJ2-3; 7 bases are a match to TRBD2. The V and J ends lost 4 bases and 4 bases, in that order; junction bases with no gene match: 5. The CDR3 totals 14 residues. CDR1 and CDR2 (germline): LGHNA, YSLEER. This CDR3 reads CASSPRTRSDTQYF. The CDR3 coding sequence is TGCGCCAGCAGCCCCCGGACTAGATCAGATACGCAGTATTTT.

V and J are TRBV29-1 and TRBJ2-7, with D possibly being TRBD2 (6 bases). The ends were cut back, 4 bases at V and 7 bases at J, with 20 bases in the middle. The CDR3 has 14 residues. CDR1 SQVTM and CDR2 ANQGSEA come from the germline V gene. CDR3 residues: CSVGGGVPFEEQYF. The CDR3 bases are TGCAGCGTTGGGGGAGGAGTGCCCTTCGAGGAGCAGTACTTC.

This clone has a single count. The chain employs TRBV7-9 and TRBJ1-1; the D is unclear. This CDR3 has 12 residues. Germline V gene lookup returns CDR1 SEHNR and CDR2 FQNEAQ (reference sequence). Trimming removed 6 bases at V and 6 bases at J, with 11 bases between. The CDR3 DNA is TGTGCCAGCAGTTCCGAAGTGGCTGAAGCTTTCTTT. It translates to CASSSEVAEAFF.

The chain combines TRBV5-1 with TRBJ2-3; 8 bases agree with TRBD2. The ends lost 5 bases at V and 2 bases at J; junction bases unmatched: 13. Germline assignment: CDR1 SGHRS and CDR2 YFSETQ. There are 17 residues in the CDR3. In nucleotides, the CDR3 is TGCGCCAGCAGTGACGACAGTCATAGCGGGAACACAGATACGCAGTATTTT. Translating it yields CASSDDSHSGNTDTQYF.

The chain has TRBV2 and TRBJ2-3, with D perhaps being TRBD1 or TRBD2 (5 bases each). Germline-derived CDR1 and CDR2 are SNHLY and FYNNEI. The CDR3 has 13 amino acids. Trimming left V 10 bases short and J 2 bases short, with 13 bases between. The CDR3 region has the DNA TGTGCCACGACGGGACCAAACACAGATACGCAGTATTTT. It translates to CATTGPNTDTQYF.